This T cell receptor beta chain was profiled in a study of beta chain features in type 1 diabetes (dated by TCRdb to 2016 to 2019). About the full investigation: Mean age, gender distribution, total cell number and subset yield were not different between patients and healthy donors. The study compared the TCRB repertoires of sorted circulating CD4+ T cell subsets in recently diagnosed type 1 diabetes patients with those in matched healthy donors. A total of roughly 100,000,000 sorted cells were examined across all samples, and the number of cells per subset was strongly correlated with RNA yield. Regulatory and stem cell-like memory subsets were obtained from only 8 patients and about eight healthy donors, while naive and central memory subsets were obtained from all 28 donors. General conclusions and limits of the study: Because cDNA rather than genomic DNA was sequenced, highly expressing activated cells could have been over-represented, although no difference in activation and CD3 levels was found between groups. Shorter templates might have been favored by PCR, but patient and control samples were amplified and corrected together, so both groups would have been affected equally by any skew. Fewer insertions and more nucleotide deletions at VDJ recombination sites were observed in patients with type 1 diabetes, implying thymic rearrangement abnormalities. In all four CD4+ subsets, TCRB CDR3 length was moderately but significantly shorter in type 1 diabetes patients. Naive, central memory and regulatory TCRB repertoires appeared more similar among patients than among healthy donors. Because small numbers of individuals were included in the HLA sub-analyses, any influence of HLA type on TCRB rearrangement was left unresolved.

Each donor gave one peripheral blood draw, averaging roughly 0.11 L, which was collected into heparinised tubes. A BD FACSAria II and a panel including CD45RO, CCR7, CD25, CD127, CD95 and CD27 were used to sort naive, central memory, regulatory and stem cell-like memory CD4+ T cells. Purity was above 95% for every sorted population. PBMCs were separated immediately by Lymphoprep density gradient centrifugation and were stained directly, without being cultured. So that batch effects would be minimized, each experiment stained and sorted samples in pairs, pairing one healthy donor with one patient. This clone has a handful of counts. Its antigen specificity is not known. Within one base of it there is no much larger clone, and no base qualities were kept. The High Capacity cDNA Reverse Transcription Kit was used to reverse transcribe all of the isolated RNA, meaning that expressed TCRB transcripts were what got sequenced. Deep immunoSEQ sequencing was performed on naive, central memory and regulatory T cell samples, with an average of approximately 4 million total reads per sample. After sorted cells were lysed in RLT buffer, RNA was extracted with DNase-treated RNeasy Micro or Mini kits, with the choice depending on cell number. Each cell subset was processed on its own to prevent cross-contamination, while patient and healthy donor samples were processed together. Using the immunoSEQ multiplex PCR, TCRB sequences were amplified from cDNA into 87-bp fragments spanning the CDR3 region. Sequencing of the amplicons was done on the Illumina HiSeq platform. The original methods were these. PCR bias was corrected computationally using synthetic template baselines, and reads within Hamming distance 2 were collapsed, with unmergeable singletons discarded. By aligning reads against IMGT, V, D and J genes, CDR3 length, and insertions or deletions at six rearrangement sites were assigned. Clonotype counts were normalized to sorted cell number within each subset before computing true diversity and Gini coefficients with the tcR R package. The overlap coefficient, calculated on TCRB nucleotide sequences, was used to quantify repertoire sharing. Out-of-frame TCRB sequences from naive cells were analyzed as a proxy for the pre-selection repertoire. In its TCRdb copy, this immuneACCESS table keeps in-frame sequences only and misses some clones. Where compared with another copy, unresolved V genes explain less than half of these, and the others have no known cause. V, J and clone size are taken as reported in that table, and D and trimming were inferred from the DNA itself. In all, the sample holds a few hundred thousand clones, and roughly 24% of those were seen once. The ten largest clones represent more than 0.009% of the sample.

The origin of this receptor is a woman between 25 and 40 years old with type 1 diabetes. The sequencing sample was made of naive CD4+ T cells from blood. This specimen's cell subset or site label, interpreted: true naive CD4+ T cells.

The CDR3 loop reads CAWARTGTTYEQYF. The DNA sequence is given as TGTGCCTGGGCTCGGACAGGAACCACCTACGAGCAGTACTTC. This receptor chain uses TRBV30 and TRBJ2-7; 7 junctional bases match TRBD1. Including the terminal cysteine and phenylalanine, the CDR3 comprises 14 residues. The only DNA kept is the CDR3, 42 bases in frame from the first base. As encoded in the germline V gene (reference sequence), CDR1 is GTSNPN while CDR2 is SVGIG. Trimming takes 5 bases off V and 2 bases off J; junction bases not matched to a gene: 9.